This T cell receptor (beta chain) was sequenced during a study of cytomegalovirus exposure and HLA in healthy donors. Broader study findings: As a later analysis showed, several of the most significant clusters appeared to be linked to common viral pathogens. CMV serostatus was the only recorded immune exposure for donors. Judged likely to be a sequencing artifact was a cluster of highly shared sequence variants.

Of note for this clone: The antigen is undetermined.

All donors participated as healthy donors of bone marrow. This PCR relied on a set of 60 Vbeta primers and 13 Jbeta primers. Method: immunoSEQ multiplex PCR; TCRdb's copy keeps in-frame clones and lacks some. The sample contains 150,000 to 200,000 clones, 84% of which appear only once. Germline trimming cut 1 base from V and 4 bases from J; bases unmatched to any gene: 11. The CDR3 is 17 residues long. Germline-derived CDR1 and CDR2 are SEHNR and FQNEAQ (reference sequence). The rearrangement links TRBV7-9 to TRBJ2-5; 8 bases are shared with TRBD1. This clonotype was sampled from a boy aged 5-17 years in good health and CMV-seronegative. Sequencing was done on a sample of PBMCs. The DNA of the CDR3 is TGTGCCAGCAGCTTAGGGACAGGGTCCTTAACCGGAGAGACCCAGTACTTC. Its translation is CASSLGTGSLTGETQYF. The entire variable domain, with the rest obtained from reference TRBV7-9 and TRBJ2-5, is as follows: DTGVSQNPRHKITKRGQNVTFRCDPISEHNRLYWYRQTLGQGPEFLTYFQNEAQLEKSRLLSDRFSAERPKGSFSTLEIQRTEQGDSAMYLCASSLGTGSLTGETQYFGPGTRLLVL.